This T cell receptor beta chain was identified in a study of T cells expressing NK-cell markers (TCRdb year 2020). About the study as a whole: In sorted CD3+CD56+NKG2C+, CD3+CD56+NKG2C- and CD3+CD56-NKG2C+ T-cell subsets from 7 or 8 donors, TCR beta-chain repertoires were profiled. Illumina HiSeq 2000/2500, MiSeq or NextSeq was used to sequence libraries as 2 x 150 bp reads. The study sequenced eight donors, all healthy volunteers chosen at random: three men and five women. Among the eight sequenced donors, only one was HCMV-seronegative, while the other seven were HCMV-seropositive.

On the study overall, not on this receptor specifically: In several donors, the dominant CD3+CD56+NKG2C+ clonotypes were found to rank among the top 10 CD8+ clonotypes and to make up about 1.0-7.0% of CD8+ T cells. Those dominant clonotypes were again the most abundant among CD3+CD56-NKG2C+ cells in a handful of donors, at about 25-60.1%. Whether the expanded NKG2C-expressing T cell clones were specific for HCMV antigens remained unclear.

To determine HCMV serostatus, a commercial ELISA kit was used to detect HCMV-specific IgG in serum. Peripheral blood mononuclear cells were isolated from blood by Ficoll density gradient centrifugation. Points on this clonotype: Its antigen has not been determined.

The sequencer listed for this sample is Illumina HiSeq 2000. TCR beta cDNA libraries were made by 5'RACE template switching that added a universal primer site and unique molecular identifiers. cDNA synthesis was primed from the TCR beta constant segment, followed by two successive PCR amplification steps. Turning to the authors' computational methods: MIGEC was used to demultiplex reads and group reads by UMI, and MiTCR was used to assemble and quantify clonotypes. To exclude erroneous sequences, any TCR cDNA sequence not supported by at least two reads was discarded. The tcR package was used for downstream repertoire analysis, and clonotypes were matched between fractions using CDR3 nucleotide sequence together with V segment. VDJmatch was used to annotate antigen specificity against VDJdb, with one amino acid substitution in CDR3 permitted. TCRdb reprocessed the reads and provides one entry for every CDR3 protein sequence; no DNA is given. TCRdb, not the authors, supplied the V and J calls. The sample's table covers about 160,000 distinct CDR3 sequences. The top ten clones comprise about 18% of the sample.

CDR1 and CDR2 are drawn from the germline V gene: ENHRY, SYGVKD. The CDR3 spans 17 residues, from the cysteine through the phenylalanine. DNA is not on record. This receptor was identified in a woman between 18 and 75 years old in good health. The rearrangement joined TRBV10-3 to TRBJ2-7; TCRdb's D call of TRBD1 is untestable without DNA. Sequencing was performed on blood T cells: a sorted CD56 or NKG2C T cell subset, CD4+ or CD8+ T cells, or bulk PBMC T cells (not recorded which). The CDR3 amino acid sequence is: CAISSGTGGHNSYEQYF.